These 31 T cell receptor beta chains were sequenced from one sample in a study of T cells in tumors after PD-1 blockade. Measured with immunoSEQ multiplex PCR; TCRdb has only the in-frame clones, and not every one. The sample shows about 47,000 clones, about four fifths of them seen only once. Material: PBMCs, obtained before anti-PD-1 treatment. The receptors derive from a human donor with basal cell carcinoma.

The rearrangement links TRBV30 to TRBJ2-5, with D perhaps matching TRBD2 (7 bases). The CDR3 sequence is 14 residues long. Per the germline V gene, CDR1 is GTSNPN and CDR2 is SVGIG (reference sequence). V lost 2 bases to trimming and J lost 5 bases, with 15 bases between them. CDR3 amino acids: CAWSYRGAGETQYF. In nucleotides, the CDR3 is TGTGCCTGGAGTTACCGGGGGGCGGGGGAGACCCAGTACTTC.

The V and J genes are TRBV28 and TRBJ1-5; D is unresolved. V was clipped by 7 bases and J by 5 bases, with 9 bases between them. This CDR3 is 12 amino acids long. Germline assignment: CDR1 MDHEN and CDR2 SYDVKM. The CDR3 protein is CASNPGHQPQHF. The DNA for the CDR3 is TGTGCCAGCAATCCCGGCCATCAGCCCCAGCATTTT. Full variable domain (remainder filled in from reference TRBV28 and TRBJ1-5): DVKVTQSSRYLVKRTGEKVFLECVQDMDHENMFWYRQDPGLGLRLIYFSYDVKMKEKGDIPEGYSVSREKKERFSLILESASTNQTSMYLCASNPGHQPQHFGDGTRLSIL.

The chain carries TRBV20-1 and TRBJ1-1; the match to TRBD1 covers 9 bases. Germline values: CDR1 DFQATT, CDR2 SNEGSKA (reference sequence). This CDR3 region has 15 residues. The V gene end was trimmed by 3 bases and the J gene end by 3 bases; junction bases not matched to a gene: 8. The CDR3: CSASDRTGADTEAFF. The CDR3 DNA reads TGCAGTGCTAGTGACCGGACAGGGGCGGACACTGAAGCTTTCTTT.

This chain joins TRBV29-1 and TRBJ1-2; TRBD1 is a possible D gene (6 bases). The CDR3 runs 14 residues. V lost 6 bases and J lost 4, with 18 bases in between. The germline CDR1 and CDR2 sequences are SQVTM and ANQGSEA. The DNA for the CDR3 is TGCAGCGTGGGGGAAAGGACAGCCATCTATGGCTACACCTTC. It specifies CSVGERTAIYGYTF.

This sequence joins TRBV20-1 and TRBJ2-7; 11 bases match TRBD2. J gave up 6 bases and V 3 bases, and 10 bases lay outside the gene matches. CDR3 length: 15 amino acids. Germline V CDR1 and CDR2: DFQATT, SNEGSKA (reference sequence). The CDR3 coding sequence is TGCAGTGCTAGTGGTACTAGCGGGAGAGCCCGCGAGCAGTACTTC. This sequence encodes CSASGTSGRAREQYF.

The V and J genes are TRBV6-1 and TRBJ1-4; possibly TRBD1 for D (5 bases). Germline V gene sequence: CDR1 MNHNS, CDR2 SASEGT. This CDR3 contains 11 residues. Between the trimmed V and J ends, which lost 0 bases and 14 bases, there was a span of 7 bases. The CDR3 DNA reads as TGTGCCAGCAGTGAAGCGCGGGACCTGTTTTTT. It specifies CASSEARDLFF.

V usage is TRBV28 and J usage is TRBJ2-1; D is unresolved. The CDR3 is 13 amino acids. The ends were cut back, 6 bases at V and 7 bases at J, with 13 bases in the middle. Germline assignment: CDR1 MDHEN and CDR2 SYDVKM. CDR3 sequence: CASSPPPGNEQFF. CDR3 bases: TGTGCCAGCAGCCCCCCACCCGGGAATGAGCAGTTCTTC.

The genes are TRBV19 and TRBJ2-7; D not resolved. The CDR3 is made up of 15 amino acids. Trimming pared 4 bases from V and 0 bases from J, leaving 13 bases between. CDR1 LNHDA and CDR2 SQIVND come from the germline V gene (reference sequence). In DNA form, the CDR3 reads TGTGCCAGTAGTACCCACCAGGTCAGCTCCTACGAGCAGTACTTC. It translates to CASSTHQVSSYEQYF.

This chain uses TRBV7-2 with TRBJ2-7; D gene unclear. There are 15 residues in the CDR3. V was cut by 5 bases and J by 4 bases, with 18 bases left in between. Germline CDR1 SGHTA, CDR2 FQGNSA. The CDR3 is CASSLFMHVGYEQYF. CDR3 nucleotide sequence: TGTGCCAGCAGCCTCTTTATGCACGTCGGGTACGAGCAGTACTTC.

The chain carries TRBV5-6 and TRBJ2-1, with D uncertain. The CDR3 contains 14 residues. The V gene's germline CDR1 is SGHDT and CDR2 YYEEEE. V lost 7 bases and J lost 0, with 11 bases in between. Written as DNA, the CDR3 is TGTGCCAGCGGCGAACGGAGCTCCTACAATGAGCAGTTCTTC. Amino acid sequence: CASGERSSYNEQFF.

The chain joins TRBV5-4 to TRBJ1-1; weak D call: TRBD1 (6 bases). The CDR3 sequence is 14 residues long. Germline CDR1 SGHNT, CDR2 YYREEE (reference sequence). V was pared by 1 base and J by 0 bases, with 7 bases between. This CDR3 is CASSLSGVNTEAFF. The CDR3 nucleotides read TGTGCCAGCAGCTTGTCAGGGGTGAACACTGAAGCTTTCTTT.

The CDR3 protein is CASSPSAGTGNTIYF. The CDR3 bases are TGTGCCAGCTCACCTAGCGCAGGGACTGGAAACACCATATATTTT. V and J are TRBV18 and TRBJ1-3, with a tentative D call TRBD1 (5 bases). Deletions cut 3 bases from V and 2 bases from J, with 11 bases between. Germline CDR1 reads KGHSH; CDR2 reads LQKENI. This CDR3 has 15 residues.

This rearrangement joins TRBV27 to TRBJ2-1, with D possibly called TRBD1 or TRBD2 (6 bases each). This CDR3 comprises 15 residues. Germline V gene data show CDR1 as MNHEY and CDR2 as SMNVEV (reference sequence). Trimming removed 6 bases from V and 0 bases from J, with 12 bases in between. This chain's CDR3 is CASRWGADSYNEQFF. The CDR3 coding sequence is TGTGCCAGCAGGTGGGGGGCCGACTCCTACAATGAGCAGTTCTTC.

The gene calls are TRBV29-1 and TRBJ1-1; no reliable D call. The germline gives CDR1 SQVTM, CDR2 ANQGSEA. CDR3 length equals 11 residues. Deletions cut 8 bases from V and 5 bases from J, with 12 bases between. CDR3 bases: TGCAGCTCCGGGGTCGGTACTGAAGCTTTCTTT. As protein: CSSGVGTEAFF.

The V and J genes are TRBV7-8 and TRBJ1-3; unclear D gene. The CDR3 extends over 16 amino acids. V was trimmed by 7 bases and J by 0 bases, leaving 16 bases between them. The germline V gene encodes CDR1 SGHVS and CDR2 FQNEAQ. CDR3 nucleotides: TGTGCCAGCACCGGACCGGAAAGGGTCTCTGGAAACACCATATATTTT. Residues: CASTGPERVSGNTIYF.

The chain is built from TRBV7-9 and TRBJ1-4; D might be TRBD1 (6 bases). CDR1 is SEHNR, CDR2 FQNEAQ, per germline (reference sequence). This CDR3 is built from 12 residues. The ends were cut back, 4 bases at V and 10 bases at J, with 10 bases in the middle. In DNA form, the CDR3 reads TGTGCCAGCAGCTGGGACACAGGAAAACTGTTTTTT. This translates into CASSWDTGKLFF.

The chain combines TRBV6-1 with TRBJ1-3; D is perhaps TRBD1 (6 bases). The germline V gene has CDR1 MNHNS and CDR2 SASEGT. Deletions cut 4 bases from V and 5 bases from J, with 21 bases between. The CDR3 loop spans 17 amino acids. The CDR3 region has the DNA TGTGCCAGCAGTGCAGGACAGACCTGGAGGGAAAGAAACACCATATATTTT. The encoded protein is CASSAGQTWRERNTIYF.

The chain joins TRBV5-1 to TRBJ2-5, with TRBD2 as a possible D gene (6 bases). Germline values: CDR1 SGHRS, CDR2 YFSETQ. The CDR3 covers 13 residues. V was cut by 3 bases and J by 5 bases, with 11 bases left in between. The CDR3 region has the DNA TGCGCCAGCAGCTACGCGGGGCCTGAGACCCAGTACTTC. It translates to CASSYAGPETQYF.

This rearrangement joins TRBV19 to TRBJ2-3; D may match TRBD1 or TRBD2 (6 bases each). Trimming removed 3 bases from V and 1 base from J, with 8 bases in between. Germline CDR1 reads LNHDA; CDR2 reads SQIVND (reference sequence). CDR3 length: 14 residues. The CDR3, as DNA: TGTGCCAGTAGTATGGGGGGCGGCACAGATACGCAGTATTTT. Encoded protein: CASSMGGGTDTQYF. Using reference TRBV19 and TRBJ2-3 for the parts outside the CDR3, the full variable domain is DGGITQSPKYLFRKEGQNVTLSCEQNLNHDAMYWYRQDPGQGLRLIYYSQIVNDFQKGDIAEGYSVSREKKESFPLTVTSAQKNPTAFYLCASSMGGGTDTQYFGPGTRLTVL.

The CDR3 loop is CASGRLAKNIQYF. The CDR3 DNA reads TGTGCCAGCGGCCGATTAGCCAAAAACATTCAGTACTTC. This chain links TRBV28 with TRBJ2-4; D unclear. Germline V lookup: CDR1 MDHEN, CDR2 SYDVKM. The germline V and J ends were trimmed by 8 bases and 0 bases, with 8 bases remaining between them. The CDR3 length is 13 residues.

CDR3 nucleotide sequence: TGTGCCAGCAGCCGACAGGGGGTCACCTACGAGCAGTACTTC. Amino acids: CASSRQGVTYEQYF. The chain is built from TRBV5-6 and TRBJ2-7; 9 bases match TRBD1. With V trimmed by 4 bases and J by 2 bases, 4 bases remained unmatched. The CDR3 extends over 14 amino acids. Germline CDR1 is SGHDT and CDR2 is YYEEEE.

This sequence joins TRBV19 and TRBJ2-7; D remains unclear. Trimming removed 8 bases from V and 4 bases from J, with 12 bases in between. Germline CDR1 LNHDA, CDR2 SQIVND (reference sequence). The CDR3 runs 12 residues. The CDR3 is CASGPPGYEQYF. The CDR3 DNA reads TGTGCCAGTGGCCCCCCTGGGTACGAGCAGTACTTC. The full variable domain, with the rest looked up from reference TRBV19 and TRBJ2-7, is DGGITQSPKYLFRKEGQNVTLSCEQNLNHDAMYWYRQDPGQGLRLIYYSQIVNDFQKGDIAEGYSVSREKKESFPLTVTSAQKNPTAFYLCASGPPGYEQYFGPGTRLTVT.

This chain joins TRBV28 and TRBJ2-7, with D possibly being TRBD1 (7 bases). Between the trimmed V and J ends, which lost 2 bases and 2 bases, there was a span of 13 bases. CDR3 length: 15 amino acids. In germline, CDR1 is MDHEN, CDR2 SYDVKM. The CDR3 loop is CASSLPGDSPYEQYF. DNA of the CDR3: TGTGCCAGCAGTTTACCGGGGGACAGCCCCTACGAGCAGTACTTC.

At least ten counts were recorded for this clone. The gene calls are TRBV6-5 and TRBJ1-1, with D hard to call. Germline CDR1 and CDR2: MNHEY and SVGAGI. CDR3 length: 13 residues. V shed 5 bases and J shed 1 base, with 8 bases lying between them. CDR3 in DNA: TGTGCCAGCAGTCGAGCAGCGAACACTGAAGCTTTCTTT. Amino acids: CASSRAANTEAFF.

The chain carries TRBV6-5 and TRBJ2-1, with unresolved D. The CDR3 length is 14 residues. Germline V gene data show CDR1 as MNHEY and CDR2 as SVGAGI. The germline V and J ends were trimmed by 6 bases and 6 bases, with 15 bases remaining between them. The CDR3 DNA sequence: TGTGCCAGCAGGAAGGACCCTGTGGGCAATGAGCAGTTCTTC. It translates to CASRKDPVGNEQFF.

The gene calls are TRBV30 and TRBJ1-2; unclear D gene. The CDR3 is made up of 12 amino acids. Germline CDR1 GTSNPN, CDR2 SVGIG (reference sequence). V was shortened by 4 bases and J by 0 bases, with 6 bases between the two germline ends. In DNA form, the CDR3 reads TGTGCCTGGATAGGCTCTAACTATGGCTACACCTTC. This encodes CAWIGSNYGYTF.

The chain combines TRBV5-6 with TRBJ1-1; 8 bases align to TRBD1. The CDR3 length is 13 residues. Germline V gives CDR1 SGHDT, CDR2 YYEEEE. After removal of 3 bases from V and 11 bases from J, the junction contained 9 bases not matched to a gene. CDR3 bases: TGTGCCAGCAGCTCCCGACAGGGGTCATCGGCTTTCTTT. It is translated as CASSSRQGSSAFF.

This clone has a handful of counts. The gene calls are TRBV18 and TRBJ2-3; weak D call: TRBD2 (6 bases). Trimming pared 3 bases from V and 6 bases from J, leaving 10 bases between. This CDR3 has 13 amino acids. Germline V gene lookup returns CDR1 KGHSH and CDR2 LQKENI. CDR3 region: CASSPSGLDTQYF. DNA for the CDR3: TGTGCCAGCTCACCCTCGGGACTGGATACGCAGTATTTT.

The chain carries TRBV9 and TRBJ1-2, with D possibly TRBD1 on 5 matching bases. This CDR3 has 17 amino acids. Germline-derived CDR1 and CDR2 are SGDLS and YYNGEE. V lost 0 bases to trimming and J lost 5 bases, with 20 bases between them. The DNA of the CDR3 is TGTGCCAGCAGCGTAGGATCTAATCCGGGGCGCGGATATGGCTACACCTTC. The encoded protein is CASSVGSNPGRGYGYTF.

The chain links TRBV5-1 to TRBJ2-1, with unresolved D. CDR3 length: 17 residues. The V gene lost 2 bases and the J gene lost 0 bases, with 15 bases spanning the gap. Germline CDR1 is SGHRS and CDR2 is YFSETQ. CDR3 nucleotide sequence: TGCGCCAGCAGCTTAAAAGGCACATTTAGCTCCTACAATGAGCAGTTCTTC. Translated: CASSLKGTFSSYNEQFF.

A few counts support this clone. This chain joins TRBV5-1 and TRBJ1-1, with D possibly TRBD1 on 5 matching bases. Germline CDR1 and CDR2: SGHRS and YFSETQ. The CDR3 is made up of 14 amino acids. V was trimmed by 1 base and J by 4 bases, leaving 11 bases between them. CDR3: CASSLSQGGTEAFF. CDR3 DNA sequence: TGCGCCAGCAGCTTGTCGCAGGGAGGCACTGAAGCTTTCTTT.